This T cell receptor beta chain was obtained from a study of tumor and adjacent non-tumor tissue in lung cancer listed by TCRdb under 2018. Notes on the research overall: By cancer type, the cohort comprised eleven to twelve adenocarcinoma patients, a couple of squamous cell carcinoma patients and 1 small cell lung cancer patient. The approximately 15 enrolled patients, of whom 10 were men and 5 were women, were aged about 31 to 80 years and were diagnosed with TNM stage I to III disease. In total, sequencing yielded 130,000,000 or so productive TCRbeta reads, which works out to an average of about 4.2 million reads per sample. The study compared bulk TCRbeta repertoires between lung tumor tissue and matched distant non-tumor lung tissue from over twelve lung cancer patients. Some 31 paired specimens, one tumor and one normal lung sample per patient, were profiled by TCRbeta CDR3 sequencing. Findings and caveats that apply to the study as a whole: Peripheral blood was not sequenced, so blood TCRbeta repertoires in these lung cancer patients were not examined. Neither the sequencing platform nor unique molecular identifiers are named or mentioned anywhere in the methods. Significantly higher TCR diversity was found in younger patients, and higher tumor TCR diversity was associated with shorter overall and disease-free survival. The cohort had only around 15 patients, and the authors noted that larger samples and more detailed clinical data are needed. Tumor tissue showed significantly higher TCR diversity (inverse Simpson) than normal lung tissue, at 431.37 vs 166.20 (P = 0.0075, Mann-Whitney U test). A significantly larger cumulative share of the repertoire was made up by the top 100 clones in normal lung than in tumor tissue.

RNA was isolated from bulk unsorted tissue, and RNA quality was assessed with a NanoDrop ND-1000 and an Agilent 2100. Donors were newly diagnosed lung cancer patients admitted for thoracic surgery in China between August and November 2014, without prior chemotherapy. Patients with previous radiotherapy or chemotherapy, or with another concurrent cancer, were excluded from the study. Pieces of surgical tissue measuring roughly 1-2 cm3 were kept in RNAlater solution and stored at -80 degrees C until use. The library was produced with multiplex PCR. The reads were generated on an Illumina HiSeq 2500. TCRbeta libraries were built by three rounds of nested PCR using primers (Table S4), following protocols modified from ARM-PCR. Before sequencing, PCR products of 200-500 bp were excised from the gel and purified with the QIAquick gel extraction kit. On the authors' methods: Trimmomatic was used to clean the reads, FLASH was used to merge the reads into complete CDR3 sequences, and MiTCR was used to assign the reads to V(D)J germline segments. Clonal diversity was calculated as the inverse Simpson's index using VDJtools. In-frame sequences lacking a premature stop codon were counted as productive reads. TCRdb reworked the public reads: Q25 trimming with fastp, MiXCR clone assembly, productive beta chains retained. Records with the same CDR3 protein are collapsed into one entry carrying the most frequent genes and DNA. The V and J calls shown here were made by TCRdb, not taken from the authors' results. The sample has about 110,000 distinct CDR3 sequences on record, more than 60% of them singletons. The ten largest clones capture 30% to 45% of the sample.

The CDR3 spans 14 residues, counting both ends. CDR1 and CDR2, looked up from the germline V gene, are SGHNT and YENEEA. Turning to this clonotype: Its specific antigen is unknown. The missing conserved phenylalanine or tryptophan at the end of this CDR3 makes a read error likely. It is unclear where the CDR3 begins or ends on the DNA, so no DNA is shown, and the CDR3 is as TCRdb lists it.

This clonotype was sampled from a woman aged 60-75 years with non-small cell lung cancer. Sequenced material: lung tumor tissue. Rearrangement joined TRBV11-3 to TRBJ2-7; TRBD1 is the table's D call and was not checked against the DNA. The CDR3 sequence is CASSLETGTYEQNI.